This TCR beta chain comes out of a study of blood T cell repertoires in COVID-19. Study at large: Specimens from acute and convalescent COVID-19 originated in the United States, Italy and Spain. T cells, B-cell-depleted T cells, or PBMCs supplied cDNA or gDNA.

Per the original data handling: By means of reference gene primer amplification, nucleated cell counts were estimated. Assay used: immunoSEQ multiplex PCR; TCRdb lists only in-frame clones, some missing. V and J calls and clone size come straight from that table; D and trimming were deduced from the DNA. The sample lists 85,000 to 90,000 clones, 65% to 90% occurring once. The V and J ends lost 5 bases and 11 bases, in that order; junction bases with no gene match: 14. CDR3 size: 15 residues. CDR1 and CDR2 (germline): SGHTA, FQGTGA. The sequenced sample was peripheral blood. The chain couples TRBV7-3 to TRBJ1-1; TRBD1 matches 10 bases. The sequence was collected from a woman older than 75 with active or convalescent COVID-19. The CDR3 bases are TGTGCCAGCAGCCGGGACAGGGGTGGTTATCATGAGGCTTTCTTT. Protein product: CASSRDRGGYHEAFF.